One and the same sample provided the 21 T cell receptor beta chains below, sequenced in a study of regulatory T cells in long-lasting Graves disease. Time point defined: persistent/refractory GD, antithyroid drugs over 5 years with positive TRAb. TCR sequences were obtained from RNA taken from PBMCs. Investigators prepared the TCR beta libraries by applying iRepertoire HTBI primers and Arm-PCR of CDR3 regions. TCRdb re-analysed the multiplex PCR reads in MiXCR, keeping a single row per CDR3 protein. The sample has roughly 400,000 distinct CDR3 sequences, 20% to 25% seen once. Here the sequenced sample was peripheral blood mononuclear cells (PBMCs), taken when the disease was refractory, from a patient treated with antithyroid drugs. Receptor source: a female donor with Graves disease.

This clonotype was seen ten or more times. J is TRBJ2-2 and V is TRBV28; D unclear. This CDR3 has 12 amino acids. The ends were cut back, 5 bases at V and 9 bases at J, with 10 bases in the middle. In germline, CDR1 is MDHEN, CDR2 SYDVKM. The CDR3 spells CASSPPVRELFF. Written as DNA, the CDR3 is TGTGCCAGCAGTCCTCCGGTGAGGGAGCTGTTTTTT.

This rearrangement joins TRBV9 to TRBJ1-3; D may be TRBD1 (6 bases). Trimming cost V 0 bases and J 8 bases, with 9 bases left between them. In germline, CDR1 is SGDLS, CDR2 YYNGEE. The CDR3 extends over 13 amino acids. In DNA, the CDR3 is TGTGCCAGCAGCGTAGTGGCAGGGGACACCATATATTTT. Residues: CASSVVAGDTIYF.

This clonotype has at least ten counts. V gene TRBV28 combines with J gene TRBJ2-2; D may be TRBD2 (7 bases). The germline gives CDR1 MDHEN, CDR2 SYDVKM. CDR3 length: 15 residues. The V end was cut by 3 bases, the J end by 5 bases, with 13 bases between. The CDR3 sequence: CASSLGGGHTGELFF. DNA for the CDR3: TGTGCCAGCAGTTTGGGGGGGGGGCATACCGGGGAGCTGTTTTTT.

This clonotype was found a few times. The J gene is TRBJ2-4, the V gene TRBV20-1, with D uncertain. Trimming left V 3 bases short and J 4 bases short, with 16 bases between. CDR1 is DFQATT, CDR2 SNEGSKA, per germline (reference sequence). The CDR3 is 15 residues long. This chain's CDR3 is CSASEASRSKNIQYF. The CDR3 coding sequence is TGCAGTGCTAGCGAGGCCTCCCGCTCAAAAAACATTCAGTACTTC.

The table lists this clonotype with many counts. The chain has TRBV12-3 or TRBV12-4 and TRBJ1-1; D is uncertain. V lost 7 bases to trimming and J lost 4 bases, with 19 bases between them. The CDR3 spans 15 residues. The CDR3 sequence: CASTSPGRGPTEAFF. The DNA of the CDR3 is TGTGCCAGCACCTCCCCAGGTAGAGGACCCACTGAAGCTTTCTTT.

This clonotype has at least ten counts. This chain uses TRBV29-1 with TRBJ2-7, with 7 nucleotides matching TRBD2. The trim removed 2 bases at V and 1 base at J, leaving 2 bases unmatched. CDR1 is SQVTM, CDR2 ANQGSEA, per germline. This CDR3 contains 13 residues. The DNA of the CDR3 is TGCAGCGTTGAAAGCGGGACTTCCTACGAGCAGTACTTC. Translation gives CSVESGTSYEQYF.

This clonotype occurred many times. The V gene is TRBV20-1, the J gene TRBJ1-4; tentative D call: TRBD1 (6 bases). The CDR3 runs 18 residues. CDR1 DFQATT and CDR2 SNEGSKA come from the germline V gene (reference sequence). Trimming stripped 4 bases from V and 0 bases from J, with 21 bases between. CDR3 DNA sequence: TGCAGTGCTACCCTATGGACAGACGAATACCCAACTAATGAAAAACTGTTTTTT. Translating gives CSATLWTDEYPTNEKLFF.

This clonotype was detected a few times. The V and J genes are TRBV7-9 and TRBJ2-5; 9 bases map to TRBD2. The germline CDR1 and CDR2 sequences are SEHNR and FQNEAQ (reference sequence). The CDR3 runs to 16 residues. Losses at the gene ends were 2 bases for V and 2 bases for J; bases not matched to a gene: 6. CDR3 residues: CASSLISSGAQETQYF. CDR3 DNA sequence: TGTGCCAGCAGCTTAATCTCTAGCGGGGCACAAGAGACCCAGTACTTC.

This clonotype was observed at least ten times. The chain carries TRBV27 and TRBJ2-1, with 8 positions matching TRBD2. V gave up 7 bases and J gave up 5 bases; unmatched junction bases: 13. Germline-derived CDR1 and CDR2 are MNHEY and SMNVEV (reference sequence). CDR3 length equals 16 residues. The DNA of the CDR3 is TGTGCCAGCACCCACCCAGAAAGCGGGAGAAACAATGAGCAGTTCTTC. This gives the protein CASTHPESGRNNEQFF.

This clonotype was recorded a few times. The chain employs TRBV7-9 and TRBJ1-1; D is ambiguous. With 1 base removed from V and 0 bases from J, the gap between germline ends came to 9 bases. The germline V gene has CDR1 SEHNR and CDR2 FQNEAQ (reference sequence). The CDR3 covers 15 residues. This CDR3 is CASSLVRGVNTEAFF. Written as DNA, the CDR3 is TGTGCCAGCAGCTTAGTACGTGGGGTGAACACTGAAGCTTTCTTT.

This clonotype was counted a few times. This chain links TRBV28 with TRBJ2-3; no firm D call. V lost 4 bases to trimming and J lost 0 bases, with 11 bases between them. The CDR3 spans 15 residues. CDR1 and CDR2 (germline): MDHEN, SYDVKM. CDR3: CASSWRRLSTDTQYF. As DNA, the CDR3 is TGTGCCAGCAGTTGGCGGAGACTTAGCACAGATACGCAGTATTTT.

This clonotype was picked up many times. The rearrangement links TRBV28 to TRBJ2-7, with TRBD1 as a possible D gene (6 bases). Germline CDR1 MDHEN, CDR2 SYDVKM. Trimming removed 3 bases from V and 5 bases from J, with 11 bases in between. The CDR3 loop spans 13 amino acids. The CDR3 loop reads CASSFSRGDEQYF. The CDR3 DNA follows: TGTGCCAGCAGTTTTTCCAGGGGCGACGAGCAGTACTTC.

This clonotype has a count of ten or more. The chain couples TRBV3-1 to TRBJ1-5; D is ambiguous. V was trimmed by 1 base and J by 2 bases, leaving 3 bases between them. Germline CDR1 LGHDT, CDR2 YNNKEL (reference sequence). The CDR3 is made up of 13 amino acids. The CDR3 DNA reads as TGTGCCAGCAGCCAAGGGGGCAATCAGCCCCAGCATTTT. Translated: CASSQGGNQPQHF.

This clonotype was seen many times. J is TRBJ2-2 and V is TRBV28, with TRBD2 as a possible D gene (5 bases). Germline-derived CDR1 and CDR2 are MDHEN and SYDVKM. Trimming cost V 1 base and J 2 bases, with 11 bases left between them. This CDR3 is 16 amino acids long. The CDR3 sequence is CASSLFGVANTGELFF. Here the CDR3 DNA reads TGTGCCAGCAGTTTATTCGGGGTAGCTAACACCGGGGAGCTGTTTTTT. Variable domain in full (rest from reference TRBV28 and TRBJ2-2): DVKVTQSSRYLVKRTGEKVFLECVQDMDHENMFWYRQDPGLGLRLIYFSYDVKMKEKGDIPEGYSVSREKKERFSLILESASTNQTSMYLCASSLFGVANTGELFFGEGSRLTVL.

This sequence joins TRBV20-1 and TRBJ2-1, with D tentatively TRBD2 (6 bases). From germline, CDR1 is DFQATT and CDR2 SNEGSKA (reference sequence). Trimming shortened V by 1 base and J by 4 bases, and 14 bases separated the two germline ends. This CDR3 spans 15 amino acids. The CDR3 nucleotides read TGCAGTGCTAGAGTTGGCGGGGTTTCATACAATGAGCAGTTCTTC. Encoded protein: CSARVGGVSYNEQFF.

This clonotype was observed at least ten times. This chain links TRBV28 with TRBJ2-7, with D possibly TRBD1 on 6 matching bases. The ends were cut back, 7 bases at V and 3 bases at J, with 16 bases in the middle. CDR3 length equals 14 residues. Germline V gene sequence: CDR1 MDHEN, CDR2 SYDVKM. The CDR3: CASNEQGPLYEQYF. DNA of the CDR3: TGTGCCAGCAATGAGCAGGGGCCCCTCTACGAGCAGTACTTC.

This clonotype was recorded many times. The gene calls are TRBV28 and TRBJ1-2; tentative D call: TRBD1 (5 bases). Germline lookup yields CDR1 MDHEN and CDR2 SYDVKM. The CDR3 has 14 residues. Trimming took 2 bases from V and 4 from J, leaving 11 bases between them. The CDR3 loop is CASSLGRGPYGYTF. The CDR3, as DNA: TGTGCCAGCAGTTTAGGGAGGGGACCCTATGGCTACACCTTC.

As concerns this clonotype: A much larger clone differs by one base, so this may be a read error. The chain uses TRBV2 and TRBJ2-7; D gene unclear. Germline-derived CDR1 and CDR2 are SNHLY and FYNNEI. V dropped 8 bases and J dropped 9 bases, with 14 bases sitting between them. CDR3 length: 11 residues. In DNA form, the CDR3 reads TGTGCCAGCGGGTTTGAAGGGCCGCAGTACTTC. Amino acid sequence: CASGFEGPQYF.

In this sample, this clonotype turned up a few times. V and J are TRBV5-5 and TRBJ1-1, with D unresolved. The CDR3 spans 14 residues. The ends were cut back, 0 bases at V and 4 bases at J, with 10 bases in the middle. CDR1 is SGHKS, CDR2 YYEKEE, per germline (reference sequence). The CDR3 sequence is CASSLGPWGTEAFF. The CDR3, as DNA: TGTGCCAGCAGCTTGGGCCCCTGGGGCACTGAAGCTTTCTTT.

The chain carries TRBV6-4 and TRBJ2-1, with a weak D call TRBD2 (7 bases). Germline values: CDR1 MRHNA, CDR2 SNTAGT. Trimming took off 5 bases at V and 8 bases at J, with 13 bases between the two ends. The CDR3 is made up of 13 amino acids. CDR3 amino acids: CASSYGGLYEQFF. Written as DNA, the CDR3 is TGTGCCAGCAGTTACGGGGGGCTCTATGAGCAGTTCTTC.

This clonotype was seen only a few times. This sequence joins TRBV6-1 and TRBJ1-2, with TRBD1 matching over 9 bases. Germline CDR1 reads MNHNS; CDR2 reads SASEGT. The V gene end was trimmed by 2 bases and the J gene end by 7 bases; junction bases not matched to a gene: 2. There are 13 residues in the CDR3. CDR3 protein: CASSETGGTGYTF. CDR3 in DNA: TGTGCCAGCAGTGAAACAGGGGGCACTGGCTACACCTTC.